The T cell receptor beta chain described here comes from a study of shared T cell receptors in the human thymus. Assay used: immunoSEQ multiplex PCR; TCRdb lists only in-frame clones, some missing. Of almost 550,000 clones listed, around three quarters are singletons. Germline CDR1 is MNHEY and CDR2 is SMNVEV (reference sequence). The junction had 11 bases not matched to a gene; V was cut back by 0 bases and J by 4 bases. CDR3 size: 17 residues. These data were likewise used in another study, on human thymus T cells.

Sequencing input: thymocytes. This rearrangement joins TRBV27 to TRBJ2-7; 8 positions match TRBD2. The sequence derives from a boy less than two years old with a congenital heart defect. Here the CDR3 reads CASSLSEAGVLSYEQYF. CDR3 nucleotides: TGTGCCAGCAGTTTATCGGAAGCGGGAGTTCTTTCGTACGAGCAGTACTTC.